The entry below describes one T cell receptor beta chain. Its antigen is still unknown. The protocol was immunoSEQ multiplex PCR, while the TCRdb copy is restricted to in-frame clones and leaves out a portion. The sample lists 80,000 to 100,000 clones, 85% to 90% occurring once. The source of the sample is a study of T cell responses to AZD1222 COVID-19 vaccine. Study-wide results and caveats: Clonal diversity may have been underestimated, and the donors were mostly white British, with more females than males.

V shed 0 bases, J shed 2 bases, and the junction held 18 bases outside the gene matches. CDR3 length equals 21 residues. The germline V gene has CDR1 ENHRY and CDR2 SYGVKD. V gene TRBV10-3 combines with J gene TRBJ2-7; 11 positions match TRBD2. Sequencing was performed on peripheral blood, taken 28 days after the second AZD1222 dose. The receptor comes from an adult who received the AZD1222 COVID-19 vaccine. The CDR3 coding sequence is TGTGCCATCAGTGAGTCCTTTTCGACTAGCGGGACCCTTTTGAGTACCTACGAGCAGTACTTC. It encodes CAISESFSTSGTLLSTYEQYF.